What follows are 31 T cell receptor beta chains derived from one specimen sequenced in a study of shared clonotypes between healthy human individuals. TCRdb's table, derived via immunoSEQ multiplex PCR, lists solely in-frame clones and lacks some. The sample lists millions of clones, just over 90% occurring once. The specimen sequenced was naive CD4+ T cells sorted from blood. Subset reported: CD45RA+ positively selected. Source of these receptors: a man between 18 and 35 years old in good health.

The chain combines TRBV4-1 with TRBJ1-5; D is ambiguous. The CDR3 is 16 residues long. The germline gives CDR1 MGHRA, CDR2 YSYEKL. V was pared by 4 bases and J by 0 bases, with 13 bases between. This CDR3 is CASSPTGANSNQPQHF. CDR3 sequence (DNA): TGCGCCAGCAGCCCGACCGGCGCGAATAGCAATCAGCCCCAGCATTTT.

The chain has TRBV5-1 and TRBJ2-2; D gene unclear. Trimming took 0 bases from V and 6 from J, leaving 9 bases between them. The germline V gene has CDR1 SGHRS and CDR2 YFSETQ. The length of the CDR3 is 14 residues. The CDR3 DNA reads as TGCGCCAGCAGCTTGGGGGCGGAAGCCGGGGAGCTGTTTTTT. This codes for CASSLGAEAGELFF.

The V gene is TRBV9, the J gene TRBJ1-3; D is unclear. Trimming shortened V by 0 bases and J by 7 bases, and 8 bases separated the two germline ends. Germline V gene lookup returns CDR1 SGDLS and CDR2 YYNGEE. This CDR3 region has 13 residues. CDR3 in amino acids: CASSVVEGNTIYF. CDR3 bases: TGTGCCAGCAGCGTAGTTGAGGGTAACACCATATATTTT. Drawing the rest from reference TRBV9 and TRBJ1-3, the complete variable domain is DSGVTQTPKHLITATGQRVTLRCSPRSGDLSVYWYQQSLDQGLQFLIQYYNGEERAKGNILERFSAQQFPDLHSELNLSSLELGDSALYFCASSVVEGNTIYFGEGSWLTVV.

The V call is TRBV28, the J call TRBJ2-1; a possible D gene is TRBD2 (6 bases). V was shortened by 11 bases and J by 0 bases, with 17 bases between the two germline ends. Germline CDR1 is MDHEN and CDR2 is SYDVKM. The CDR3 length is 15 residues. CDR3 coding DNA: TGTGCCGCGGGATCGGCGGGACGCTCCTACAATGAGCAGTTCTTC. This encodes CAAGSAGRSYNEQFF.

The rearrangement uses TRBV2 and TRBJ2-2; D is undetermined. The CDR3 is 12 residues long. The germline CDR1 and CDR2 sequences are SNHLY and FYNNEI. V dropped 4 bases and J dropped 8 bases, with 8 bases sitting between them. The CDR3 DNA reads as TGTGCCAGCAGTGCCCAAGGAGGGGAGCTGTTTTTT. Translating it yields CASSAQGGELFF.

The gene calls are TRBV5-1 and TRBJ2-3; tentative D call: TRBD1 (6 bases). With 4 bases removed from V and 2 bases from J, the gap between germline ends came to 11 bases. The CDR3 runs to 14 residues. Germline V gene lookup returns CDR1 SGHRS and CDR2 YFSETQ. CDR3 region: CASSPDRYTDTQYF. The CDR3 nucleotides read TGCGCCAGCAGCCCAGACAGGTACACAGATACGCAGTATTTT.

This clone was seen just once. The genes are TRBV2 and TRBJ2-2; 11 bases line up with TRBD2. V was pared by 7 bases and J by 5 bases, with 6 bases of the junction left unmatched. This CDR3 has 15 amino acids. Looked up from germline, CDR1 is SNHLY and CDR2 is FYNNEI. Here the CDR3 reads CASNLLAGGTGELFF. As DNA, the CDR3 is TGTGCCAGCAACTTGCTAGCGGGAGGTACCGGGGAGCTGTTTTTT.

The chain recombines TRBV4-3 with TRBJ1-1; D unclear. This CDR3 region has 13 residues. The V end lost 0 bases, the J end lost 8 bases, and 10 bases lay between the germline ends. Germline V lookup: CDR1 LGHNA, CDR2 YSLEER. The CDR3 is CASSQENGREAFF. CDR3 sequence (DNA): TGCGCCAGCAGCCAAGAAAACGGGCGGGAAGCTTTCTTT.

This chain uses TRBV7-2 with TRBJ2-1; maybe TRBD1 (6 bases). Trimming cost V 4 bases and J 7 bases, with 20 bases left between them. The CDR3 runs to 16 residues. Germline loops: CDR1 SGHTA, CDR2 FQGNSA. The chain's CDR3 is CASSWVWVSTGNEQFF. The CDR3 coding sequence is TGTGCCAGCAGCTGGGTGTGGGTTTCCACAGGGAATGAGCAGTTCTTC.

V is TRBV6-5 and J is TRBJ1-1; TRBD1 might be the D (6 bases). The germline gives CDR1 MNHEY, CDR2 SVGAGI. The CDR3 runs 14 residues. V dropped 7 bases and J dropped 0 bases, with 12 bases sitting between them. The CDR3 is CASNPGVLNTEAFF. CDR3 nucleotides: TGTGCCAGCAACCCAGGGGTATTGAACACTGAAGCTTTCTTT.

The chain carries TRBV7-3 and TRBJ2-3, with TRBD2 matching 8 bases. Germline CDR1 is SGHTA and CDR2 is FQGTGA. Trimming cost V 1 base and J 6 bases; bases outside gene matches: 6. The CDR3 has 15 residues. CDR3 sequence (DNA): TGTGCCAGCAGCTTAAGAAGCGGGGGCGGCGATACGCAGTATTTT. It encodes CASSLRSGGGDTQYF.

The CDR3 DNA reads as TGTGCCAGCAGCTTACGATCGCAGGGGGCGCGAGAGACCCAGTACTTC. It encodes CASSLRSQGARETQYF. The chain links TRBV11-1 to TRBJ2-5; 8 positions match TRBD1. CDR1 and CDR2 (germline): SGHAT, FQDESV (reference sequence). This CDR3 is built from 16 residues. The V gene end was trimmed by 2 bases and the J gene end by 4 bases; junction bases not matched to a gene: 9.

This clone has only a few counts. Other DNA sequences in the sample encode the same CDR3. The V call is TRBV29-1, the J call TRBJ1-3; the D is unclear. Per germline, CDR1 SQVTM and CDR2 ANQGSEA. V lost 3 bases and J lost 4, with 4 bases in between. The length of the CDR3 is 11 residues. CDR3 in amino acids: CSVELGNTIYF. CDR3 in DNA: TGCAGCGTTGAGTTGGGAAACACCATATATTTT.

The V gene is TRBV5-4, the J gene TRBJ2-2; tentatively, D is TRBD1 (6 bases). The CDR3 loop spans 16 amino acids. Germline V lookup: CDR1 SGHNT, CDR2 YYREEE (reference sequence). V gave up 0 bases and J gave up 1 base, with 10 bases separating them. CDR3 sequence reads: CASSLVQGWNTGELFF. The CDR3 nucleotides are TGTGCCAGCAGCTTGGTACAGGGATGGAACACCGGGGAGCTGTTTTTT.

This sequence joins TRBV4-1 and TRBJ2-7; D is unresolved. V was shortened by 3 bases and J by 4 bases, with 7 bases between the two germline ends. The CDR3 has 12 residues. The V gene's germline CDR1 is MGHRA and CDR2 YSYEKL. This chain's CDR3 is CASSQVSYEQYF. The CDR3 DNA follows: TGCGCCAGCAGCCAGGTCTCGTACGAGCAGTACTTC.

This chain links TRBV10-1 with TRBJ2-1, with 9 bases that match TRBD1. The CDR3 loop spans 13 amino acids. The germline V gene has CDR1 WNHNN and CDR2 SYGVQD (reference sequence). V was clipped by 9 bases and J by 7 bases; unmatched bases: 7. The CDR3 DNA reads TGCGCCAGTTCCAGACAGGGGGGGAATGAGCAGTTCTTC. Protein product: CASSRQGGNEQFF.

The chain recombines TRBV28 with TRBJ1-1, with no clear D. CDR1 MDHEN and CDR2 SYDVKM come from the germline V gene. V dropped 6 bases and J dropped 12 bases, with 5 bases sitting between them. This CDR3 is built from 8 residues. CDR3 nucleotide sequence: TGTGCCAGCAGCCCTACTTTCTTT. It translates to CASSPTFF.

This clone has a single count. The chain joins TRBV5-1 to TRBJ2-3, with TRBD2 matching over 9 bases. Germline-derived CDR1 and CDR2 are SGHRS and YFSETQ. This CDR3 is built from 16 residues. V gave up 7 bases and J gave up 1 base; unmatched junction bases: 10. The CDR3 protein is CASGSGRGGGTDTQYF. The CDR3 region has the DNA TGCGCCAGCGGCTCCGGGCGGGGGGGCGGCACAGATACGCAGTATTTT. Based on the CDR3 plus reference TRBV5-1 and TRBJ2-3, the full variable domain is KAGVTQTPRYLIKTRGQQVTLSCSPISGHRSVSWYQQTPGQGLQFLFEYFSETQRNKGNFPGRFSGRQFSNSRSEMNVSTLELGDSALYLCASGSGRGGGTDTQYFGPGTRLTVL.

The chain uses TRBV19 and TRBJ2-2; 7 bases map to TRBD2. V dropped 11 bases and J dropped 0; count of bases not matched to a gene: 3. The CDR3 is 13 amino acids. CDR1 is LNHDA, CDR2 SQIVND, per germline (reference sequence). This CDR3 reads CAFGGANTGELFF. As DNA, the CDR3 is TGTGCCTTTGGGGGGGCGAACACCGGGGAGCTGTTTTTT.

The chain links TRBV10-2 to TRBJ2-7, with 14 nucleotides matching TRBD2. Trimming cost V 8 bases and J 10 bases; bases outside gene matches: 13. CDR3 size: 15 residues. Looked up from germline, CDR1 is WSHSY and CDR2 is SAAADI. CDR3: CASLPQGLAGGRQYF. CDR3 nucleotides: TGCGCCAGCCTTCCCCAAGGACTAGCGGGAGGTCGACAGTACTTC.

Comments on this clone: Other DNA sequences of this sample code for an identical CDR3. CDR3 loop: CASSLTGGYNEQFF. In nucleotides, the CDR3 is TGTGCCAGCAGCTTAACTGGCGGGTACAATGAGCAGTTCTTC. The chain carries TRBV7-2 and TRBJ2-1, with a weak D call TRBD2 (5 bases). The V gene lost 2 bases and the J gene lost 4 bases, with 9 bases spanning the gap. Germline CDR1 is SGHTA and CDR2 is FQGNSA. The CDR3 runs to 14 residues.

The chain couples TRBV5-1 to TRBJ2-7, with TRBD1 as a possible D gene (5 bases). This CDR3 contains 13 residues. Trimming cost V 1 base and J 3 bases, with 8 bases left between them. Germline CDR1 SGHRS, CDR2 YFSETQ. The CDR3 loop is CASSLNQGYEQYF. The CDR3 DNA follows: TGCGCCAGCAGCTTGAATCAGGGCTACGAGCAGTACTTC.

The rearrangement uses TRBV7-2 and TRBJ1-2, with 9 bases fitting TRBD1. Germline V gene data show CDR1 as SGHTA and CDR2 as FQGNSA. The CDR3 has 14 residues. V shed 4 bases and J 7 bases; nucleotides not matched to a gene: 7. The CDR3 nucleotides are TGTGCCAGCAGCTCCCTGGACAGGGGATCTGGCTACACCTTC. This encodes CASSSLDRGSGYTF.

The chain employs TRBV5-1 and TRBJ2-3; D possibly corresponds to TRBD2 (5 bases). Germline lookup yields CDR1 SGHRS and CDR2 YFSETQ. This CDR3 is built from 14 residues. V was trimmed by 0 bases and J by 4 bases, leaving 9 bases between them. The CDR3 sequence is CASSLDTGSDTQYF. Written as DNA, the CDR3 is TGCGCCAGCAGCTTGGATACGGGGTCAGATACGCAGTATTTT. Based on the CDR3 plus reference TRBV5-1 and TRBJ2-3, the full variable domain is KAGVTQTPRYLIKTRGQQVTLSCSPISGHRSVSWYQQTPGQGLQFLFEYFSETQRNKGNFPGRFSGRQFSNSRSEMNVSTLELGDSALYLCASSLDTGSDTQYFGPGTRLTVL.

Worth noting for this clone: The same CDR3 can be traced to other DNA sequences in this sample. This chain uses TRBV7-9 with TRBJ1-1, with D tentatively TRBD1 (5 bases). The CDR3 runs to 14 residues. Looked up from germline, CDR1 is SEHNR and CDR2 is FQNEAQ (reference sequence). Trimming shortened V by 1 base and J by 4 bases, and 10 bases separated the two germline ends. The CDR3 loop is CASSLGGEGTEAFF. The CDR3 DNA sequence: TGTGCCAGCAGCTTAGGGGGGGAAGGCACTGAAGCTTTCTTT.

This clone has just one count. The chain has TRBV6-5 and TRBJ1-4; no reliable D call. V lost 5 bases and J 10 bases, leaving 14 bases between the germline ends. CDR3 length equals 13 residues. Germline-derived CDR1 and CDR2 are MNHEY and SVGAGI. CDR3 loop: CASSPKVPGKLFF. The CDR3 DNA sequence: TGTGCCAGCAGTCCGAAGGTCCCAGGAAAACTGTTTTTT.

The rearrangement joins TRBV7-6 to TRBJ1-4, with a possible D match to TRBD1 (5 bases). The CDR3 is made up of 12 amino acids. V was cut by 7 bases and J by 13 bases, with 16 bases left in between. Germline-derived CDR1 and CDR2 are SGHVS and FNYEAQ. CDR3 sequence reads: CASTSLPGTLFF. DNA of the CDR3: TGTGCCAGCACTTCTTTACCCGGGACACTGTTTTTT.

The table lists this clone with a count of one. Other DNA sequences of this sample code for an identical CDR3. The rearrangement links TRBV7-2 to TRBJ2-2; TRBD2 agrees at 8 bases. V shed 1 base and J 5 bases; nucleotides not matched to a gene: 0. Germline CDR1 and CDR2: SGHTA and FQGNSA. The CDR3 sequence is 14 residues long. The CDR3 nucleotides are TGTGCCAGCAGCTTAGTAGCGGGGACCGGGGAGCTGTTTTTT. Its protein product is CASSLVAGTGELFF.

The chain joins TRBV6-6 to TRBJ2-7, with D perhaps matching TRBD1 (6 bases). Germline CDR1 and CDR2: MNHNY and SVGAGI (reference sequence). There are 14 residues in the CDR3. V was pared by 5 bases and J by 2 bases, with 13 bases between. Written as DNA, the CDR3 is TGTGCCAGCAGTATTCAGGGGTCCCCCTACGAGCAGTACTTC. As protein: CASSIQGSPYEQYF.

The chain carries TRBV11-2 and TRBJ1-2; D gene ambiguous. Germline V gene sequence: CDR1 SGHAT, CDR2 FQNNGV. Trimming cost V 1 base and J 2 bases, with 5 bases left between them. There are 13 residues in the CDR3. CDR3 DNA: TGTGCCAGCAGCTTAGGGGCGAACTATGGCTACACCTTC. Translated, it gives CASSLGANYGYTF.

V is TRBV2 and J is TRBJ1-5; 11 bases align to TRBD1. This CDR3 comprises 15 residues. CDR1 and CDR2 from the germline V gene are SNHLY and FYNNEI. Losses at the gene ends were 6 bases for V and 4 bases for J; bases not matched to a gene: 5. CDR3 in amino acids: CASRTGTGGNQPQHF. CDR3 sequence (DNA): TGTGCCAGCAGAACCGGGACAGGGGGAAATCAGCCCCAGCATTTT. Variable domain in full (rest from reference TRBV2 and TRBJ1-5): EPEVTQTPSHQVTQMGQEVILRCVPISNHLYFYWYRQILGQKVEFLVSFYNNEISEKSEIFDDQFSVERPDGSNFTLKIRSTKLEDSAMYFCASRTGTGGNQPQHFGDGTRLSIL.